This TCR beta chain was captured by sequencing in a study of shared clonotypes between healthy human individuals. Germline V CDR1 and CDR2: KGHSH, LQKENI. The CDR3 contains 15 residues. Trimming removed 0 bases from V and 0 bases from J, with 6 bases in between. TCRdb keeps only in-frame clones here, not all; method: immunoSEQ multiplex PCR. Among approximately 470,000 clones listed, 60% to 80% were seen once. This clone was seen a single time. This rearrangement joins TRBV18 to TRBJ2-4; D not resolved. The TCR sequence derives from a woman aged 40 to 50 in good health. Some clones in this sample may be carry-over from other donors' samples. The sample comprised PBMCs. The CDR3 loop is CASSPPNVAKNIQYF. CDR3 sequence (DNA): TGTGCCAGCTCACCACCTAATGTAGCCAAAAACATTCAGTACTTC.